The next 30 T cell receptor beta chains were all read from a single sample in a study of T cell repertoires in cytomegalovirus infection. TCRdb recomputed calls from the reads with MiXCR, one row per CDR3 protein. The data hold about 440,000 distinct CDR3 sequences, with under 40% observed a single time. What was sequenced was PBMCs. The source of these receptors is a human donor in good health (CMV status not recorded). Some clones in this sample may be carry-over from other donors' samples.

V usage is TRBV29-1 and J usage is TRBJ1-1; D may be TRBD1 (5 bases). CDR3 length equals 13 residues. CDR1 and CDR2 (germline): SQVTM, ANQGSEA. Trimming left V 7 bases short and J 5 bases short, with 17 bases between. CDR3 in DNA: TGCAGCGCCCGGTGGGGGGTGAGAACTGAAGCTTTCTTT. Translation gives CSARWGVRTEAFF.

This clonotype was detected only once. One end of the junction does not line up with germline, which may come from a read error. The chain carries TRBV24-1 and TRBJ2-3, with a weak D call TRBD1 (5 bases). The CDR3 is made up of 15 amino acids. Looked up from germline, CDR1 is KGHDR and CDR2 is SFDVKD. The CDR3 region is CAISDRRVSADTQYF. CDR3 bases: TGTGCCATCAGTGACCGCAGGGTCTCCGCAGATACGCAGTATTTT.

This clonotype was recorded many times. The DNA of the CDR3 is TGTGCCAGCAGCTTAGAATCAGTGAACACTGAAGCTTTCTTT. Residues: CASSLESVNTEAFF. The chain is built from TRBV7-6 and TRBJ1-1, with D unresolved. CDR1 is SGHVS and CDR2 is FNYEAQ in the germline V gene. The CDR3 is 14 residues long. V was trimmed by 1 base and J by 0 bases, leaving 6 bases between them.

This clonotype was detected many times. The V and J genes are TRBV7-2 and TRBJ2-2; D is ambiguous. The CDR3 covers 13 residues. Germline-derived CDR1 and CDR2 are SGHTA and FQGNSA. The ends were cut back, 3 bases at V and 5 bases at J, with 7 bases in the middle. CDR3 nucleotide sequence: TGTGCCAGCAGCTTTCTCGATACCGGGGAGCTGTTTTTT. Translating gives CASSFLDTGELFF.

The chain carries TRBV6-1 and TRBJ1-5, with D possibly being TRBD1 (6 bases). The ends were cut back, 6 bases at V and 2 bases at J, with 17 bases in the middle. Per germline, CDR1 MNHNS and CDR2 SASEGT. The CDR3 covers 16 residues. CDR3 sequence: CASRETARGGNQPQHF. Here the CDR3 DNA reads TGTGCCAGCAGGGAAACGGCAAGGGGGGGCAATCAGCCCCAGCATTTT.

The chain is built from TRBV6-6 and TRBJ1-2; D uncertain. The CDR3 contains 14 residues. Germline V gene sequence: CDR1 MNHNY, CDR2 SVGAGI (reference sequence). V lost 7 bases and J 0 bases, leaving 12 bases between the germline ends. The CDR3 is CASTKTLTNYGYTF. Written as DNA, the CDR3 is TGTGCCAGCACCAAGACGCTTACTAACTATGGCTACACCTTC.

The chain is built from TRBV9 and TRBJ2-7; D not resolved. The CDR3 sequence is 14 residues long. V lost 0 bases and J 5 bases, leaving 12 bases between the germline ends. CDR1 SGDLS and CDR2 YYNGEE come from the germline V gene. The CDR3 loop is CASSVASTPHEQYF. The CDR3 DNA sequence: TGTGCCAGCAGCGTAGCGTCAACCCCCCACGAGCAGTACTTC.

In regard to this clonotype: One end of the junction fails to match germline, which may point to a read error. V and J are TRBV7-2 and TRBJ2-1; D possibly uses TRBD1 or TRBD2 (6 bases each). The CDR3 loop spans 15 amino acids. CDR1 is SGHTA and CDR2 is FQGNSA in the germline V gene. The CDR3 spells CASSLAGGSYNAQFF. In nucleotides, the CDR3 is TGTGCCAGCAGCTTAGCGGGGGGCTCCTACAATGCGCAGTTCTTC.

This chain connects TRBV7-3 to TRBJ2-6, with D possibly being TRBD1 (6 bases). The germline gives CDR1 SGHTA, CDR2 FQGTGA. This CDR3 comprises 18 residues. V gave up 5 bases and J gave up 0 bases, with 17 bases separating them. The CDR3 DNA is TGTGCCAGCAGCCCGCACGCCGGGACAAGCTCTGGGGCCAACGTCCTGACTTTC. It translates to CASSPHAGTSSGANVLTF.

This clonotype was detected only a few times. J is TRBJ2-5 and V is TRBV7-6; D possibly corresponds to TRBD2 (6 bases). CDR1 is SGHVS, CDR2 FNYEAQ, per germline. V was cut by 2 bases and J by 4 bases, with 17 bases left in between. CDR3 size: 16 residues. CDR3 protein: CASSLYAGGMRETQYF. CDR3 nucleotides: TGTGCCAGCAGCTTATATGCCGGGGGAATGAGAGAGACCCAGTACTTC.

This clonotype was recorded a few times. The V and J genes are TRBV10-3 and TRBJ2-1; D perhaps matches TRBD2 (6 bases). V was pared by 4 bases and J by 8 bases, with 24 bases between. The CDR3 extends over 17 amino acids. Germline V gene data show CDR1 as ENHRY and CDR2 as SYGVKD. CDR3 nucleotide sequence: TGTGCCATCAGTGTTTCCCGCCGACTAGTGGGGGTATATGAGCAGTTCTTC. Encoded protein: CAISVSRRLVGVYEQFF.

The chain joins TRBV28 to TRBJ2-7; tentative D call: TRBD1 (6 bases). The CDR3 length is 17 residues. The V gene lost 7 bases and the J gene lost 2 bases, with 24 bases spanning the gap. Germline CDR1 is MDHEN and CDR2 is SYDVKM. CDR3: CASTTPRGLQGPYEQYF. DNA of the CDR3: TGTGCCAGCACCACCCCGCGTGGGCTACAGGGACCCTACGAGCAGTACTTC.

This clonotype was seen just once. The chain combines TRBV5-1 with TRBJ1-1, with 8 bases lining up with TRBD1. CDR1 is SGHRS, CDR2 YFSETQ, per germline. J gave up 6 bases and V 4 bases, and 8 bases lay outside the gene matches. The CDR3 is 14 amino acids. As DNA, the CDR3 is TGCGCCAGCAGCGGTACTTCAGGGGGCCCTGAAGCTTTCTTT. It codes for CASSGTSGGPEAFF. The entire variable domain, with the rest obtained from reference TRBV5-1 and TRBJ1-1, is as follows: KAGVTQTPRYLIKTRGQQVTLSCSPISGHRSVSWYQQTPGQGLQFLFEYFSETQRNKGNFPGRFSGRQFSNSRSEMNVSTLELGDSALYLCASSGTSGGPEAFFGQGTRLTVV.

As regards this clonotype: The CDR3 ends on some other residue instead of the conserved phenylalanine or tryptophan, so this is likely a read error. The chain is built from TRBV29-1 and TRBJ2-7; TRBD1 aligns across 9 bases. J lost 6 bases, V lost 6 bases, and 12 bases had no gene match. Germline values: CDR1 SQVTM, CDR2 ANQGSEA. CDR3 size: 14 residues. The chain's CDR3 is CSVGTGTGTLEQYL. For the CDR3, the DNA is TGCAGCGTGGGCACCGGGACAGGGACCCTCGAGCAGTACTTA.

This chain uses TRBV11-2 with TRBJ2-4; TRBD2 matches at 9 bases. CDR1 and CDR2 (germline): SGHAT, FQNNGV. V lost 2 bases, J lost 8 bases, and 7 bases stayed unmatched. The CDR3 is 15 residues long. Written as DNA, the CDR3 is TGTGCCAGCAGCTTAAGTATTAGCGGGGGAGACATTCAGTACTTC. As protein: CASSLSISGGDIQYF.

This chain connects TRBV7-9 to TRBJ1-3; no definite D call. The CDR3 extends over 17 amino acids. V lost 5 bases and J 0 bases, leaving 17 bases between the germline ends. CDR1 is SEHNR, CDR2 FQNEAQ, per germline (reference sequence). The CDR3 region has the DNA TGTGCCAGCAGCCCCTCGGACGCCCGAAGCTCTGGAAACACCATATATTTT. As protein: CASSPSDARSSGNTIYF.

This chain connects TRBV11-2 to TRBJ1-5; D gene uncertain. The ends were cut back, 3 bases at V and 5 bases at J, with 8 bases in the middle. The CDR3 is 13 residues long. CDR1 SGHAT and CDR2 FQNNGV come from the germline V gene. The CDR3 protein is CASSLGTYQPQHF. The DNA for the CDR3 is TGTGCCAGCAGCTTGGGCACTTATCAGCCCCAGCATTTT.

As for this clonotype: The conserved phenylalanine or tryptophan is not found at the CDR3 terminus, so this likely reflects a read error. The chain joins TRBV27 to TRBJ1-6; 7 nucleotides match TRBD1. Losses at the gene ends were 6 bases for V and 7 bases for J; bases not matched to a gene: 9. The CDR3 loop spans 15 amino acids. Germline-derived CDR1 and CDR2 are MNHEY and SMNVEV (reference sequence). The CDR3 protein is CASSVTGEGNSPLHL. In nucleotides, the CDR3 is TGTGCCAGCAGCGTCACAGGGGAGGGAAATTCACCCCTCCACTTG.

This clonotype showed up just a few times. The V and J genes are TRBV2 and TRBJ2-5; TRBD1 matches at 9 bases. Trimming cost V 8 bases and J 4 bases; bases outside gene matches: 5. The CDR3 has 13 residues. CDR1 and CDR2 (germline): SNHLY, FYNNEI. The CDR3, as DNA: TGTGCCAGCCGCACAGGGGGCGTAGAGACCCAGTACTTC. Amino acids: CASRTGGVETQYF.

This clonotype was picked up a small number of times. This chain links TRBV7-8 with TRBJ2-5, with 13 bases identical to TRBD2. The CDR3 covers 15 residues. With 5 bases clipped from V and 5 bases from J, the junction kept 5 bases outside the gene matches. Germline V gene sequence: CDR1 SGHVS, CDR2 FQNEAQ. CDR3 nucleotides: TGTGCCAGCAGCATTCCGGGACTAGCGGGGGAGACCCAGTACTTC. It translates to CASSIPGLAGETQYF. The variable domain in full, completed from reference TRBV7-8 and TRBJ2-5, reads GAGVSQSPRYKVAKRGQDVALRCDPISGHVSLFWYQQALGQGPEFLTYFQNEAQLDKSGLPSDRFFAERPEGSVSTLKIQRTQQEDSAVYLCASSIPGLAGETQYFGPGTRLLVL.

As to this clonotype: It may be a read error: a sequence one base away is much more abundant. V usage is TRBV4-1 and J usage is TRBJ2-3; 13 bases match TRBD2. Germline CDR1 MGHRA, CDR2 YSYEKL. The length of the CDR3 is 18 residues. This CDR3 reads CASSQDSGLAGATDTKYF. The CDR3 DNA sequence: TGCGCCAGCAGCCAAGATAGTGGACTAGCGGGGGCCACAGATACGAAGTATTTT.

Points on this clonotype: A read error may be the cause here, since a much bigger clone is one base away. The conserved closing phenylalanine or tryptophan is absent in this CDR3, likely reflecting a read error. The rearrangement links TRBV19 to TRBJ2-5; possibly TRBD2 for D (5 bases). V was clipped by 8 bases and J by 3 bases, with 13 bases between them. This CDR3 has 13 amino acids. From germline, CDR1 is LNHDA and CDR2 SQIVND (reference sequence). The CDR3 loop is CASRDDTKETQYL. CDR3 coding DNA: TGTGCCAGTCGGGATGATACAAAAGAGACCCAGTACTTA.

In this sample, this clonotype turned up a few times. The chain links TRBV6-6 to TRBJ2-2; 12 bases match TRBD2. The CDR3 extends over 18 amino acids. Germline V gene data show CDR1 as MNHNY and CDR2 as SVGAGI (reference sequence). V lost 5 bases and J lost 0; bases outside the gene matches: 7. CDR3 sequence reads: CASSALTSGGSNTGELFF. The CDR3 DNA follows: TGTGCCAGCAGTGCCTTGACTAGCGGGGGTTCGAACACCGGGGAGCTGTTTTTT.

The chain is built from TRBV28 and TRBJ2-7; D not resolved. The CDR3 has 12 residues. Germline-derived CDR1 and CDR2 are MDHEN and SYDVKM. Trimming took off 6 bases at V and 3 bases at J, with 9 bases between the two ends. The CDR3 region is CASSPTFYEQYF. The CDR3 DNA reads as TGTGCCAGCAGCCCGACCTTCTACGAGCAGTACTTC.

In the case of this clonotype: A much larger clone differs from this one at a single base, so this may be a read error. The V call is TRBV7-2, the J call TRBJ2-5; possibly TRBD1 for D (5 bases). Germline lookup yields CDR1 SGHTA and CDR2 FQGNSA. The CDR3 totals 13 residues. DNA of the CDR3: TGTGCCACCAGCGCAACAGGTTACGAGACCCAGTACTTC. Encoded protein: CATSATGYETQYF.

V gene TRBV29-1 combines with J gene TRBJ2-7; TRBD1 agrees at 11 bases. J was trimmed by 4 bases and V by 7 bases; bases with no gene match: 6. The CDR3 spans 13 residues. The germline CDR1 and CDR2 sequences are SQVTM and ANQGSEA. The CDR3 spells CSGTGTGGYEQYF. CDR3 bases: TGCAGCGGAACCGGGACAGGGGGGTACGAGCAGTACTTC.

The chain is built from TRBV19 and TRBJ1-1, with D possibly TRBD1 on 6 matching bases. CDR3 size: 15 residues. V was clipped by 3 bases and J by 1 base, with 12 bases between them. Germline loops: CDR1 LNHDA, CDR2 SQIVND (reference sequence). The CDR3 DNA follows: TGTGCCAGTAGTATCTTGACGGGGGCGAACACTGAAGCTTTCTTT. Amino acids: CASSILTGANTEAFF.

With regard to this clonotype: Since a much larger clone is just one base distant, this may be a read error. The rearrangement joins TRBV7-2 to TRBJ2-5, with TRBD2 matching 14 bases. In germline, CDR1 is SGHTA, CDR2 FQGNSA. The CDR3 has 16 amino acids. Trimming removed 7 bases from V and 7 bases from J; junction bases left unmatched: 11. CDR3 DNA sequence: TGTGCCAGCACCTTCTCCCCCGGACTAGCGGGAGGGACCCAGTACTTC. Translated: CASTFSPGLAGGTQYF.

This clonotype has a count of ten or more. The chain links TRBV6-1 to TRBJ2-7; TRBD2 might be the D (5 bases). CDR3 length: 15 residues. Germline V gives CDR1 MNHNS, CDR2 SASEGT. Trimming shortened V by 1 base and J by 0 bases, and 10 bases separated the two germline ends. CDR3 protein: CASSEEDSRSYEQYF. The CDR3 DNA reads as TGTGCCAGCAGTGAAGAGGACTCCCGCTCCTACGAGCAGTACTTC.

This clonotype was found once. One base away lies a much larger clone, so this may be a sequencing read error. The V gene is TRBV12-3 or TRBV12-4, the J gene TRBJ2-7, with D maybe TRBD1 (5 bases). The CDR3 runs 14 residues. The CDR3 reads CAISPDSESYEQYF. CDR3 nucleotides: TGTGCCATCAGTCCCGACAGCGAATCCTACGAGCAGTACTTC.